A single sample gave rise to the 8 T cell receptor beta chains below, sequenced in a study of blood T cell repertoires in COVID-19. Profiling relied on immunoSEQ multiplex PCR, and the TCRdb table lists in-frame clones only, not all of them. This table holds 74,000 or so clones, about 90% found once. Input material: peripheral blood. All receptors derive from a human donor in a cohort sampled during active COVID-19.

The genes are TRBV5-1 and TRBJ1-2; unclear D gene. The V end lost 3 bases, the J end lost 5 bases, and 11 bases lay between the germline ends. Germline CDR1 reads SGHRS; CDR2 reads YFSETQ. This CDR3 is built from 13 residues. Here the CDR3 DNA reads TGCGCCAGCAGCTCCCCGGTTGGTTATGGCTACACCTTC. Its protein is CASSSPVGYGYTF.

This sequence joins TRBV21-1 and TRBJ1-5. TRBV21-1 is designated a pseudogene. This CDR3 comprises 19 residues. CDR3 in amino acids: CASSKGGGRRPPSNQPQHF. The CDR3 DNA reads as TGTGCCAGCAGCAAAGGAGGAGGGAGGCGCCCCCCTAGCAATCAGCCCCAGCATTTT.

The chain uses TRBV5-1 and TRBJ2-5; TRBD2 agrees at 11 bases. Trimming removed 7 bases from V and 4 bases from J; junction bases left unmatched: 6. Per germline, CDR1 SGHRS and CDR2 YFSETQ. The CDR3 has 14 amino acids. CDR3 region: CASSTSGRGETQYF. DNA of the CDR3: TGCGCCAGCTCTACTAGCGGGAGAGGAGAGACCCAGTACTTC.

CDR3 loop: CASSSRRGQLYNEQFF. CDR3 nucleotides: TGTGCCAGCAGCTCCAGAAGGGGTCAACTCTACAATGAGCAGTTCTTC. The chain employs TRBV11-2 and TRBJ2-1, with D possibly matching TRBD1 (5 bases). CDR3 length equals 16 residues. V lost 4 bases and J lost 3, with 16 bases in between. CDR1 and CDR2 (germline): SGHAT, FQNNGV. The full variable domain, rest sourced from reference TRBV11-2 and TRBJ2-1, is EAGVAQSPRYKIIEKRQSVAFWCNPISGHATLYWYQQILGQGPKLLIQFQNNGVVDDSQLPKDRFSAERLKGVDSTLKIQPAKLEDSAVYLCASSSRRGQLYNEQFFGPGTRLTVL.

This chain connects TRBV11-3 to TRBJ1-1; D uncertain. V was shortened by 8 bases and J by 4 bases, with 14 bases between the two germline ends. CDR3 length equals 13 residues. Germline CDR1 reads SGHNT; CDR2 reads YENEEA. DNA for the CDR3: TGTGCCAGCCCACTTCCGGTCGGCACTGAAGCTTTCTTT. Its translation: CASPLPVGTEAFF.

The chain recombines TRBV7-2 with TRBJ2-7; 7 bases map to TRBD2. The CDR3 runs 14 residues. The V gene's germline CDR1 is SGHTA and CDR2 FQGNSA. J lost 3 bases, V lost 1 base, and 3 bases had no gene match. CDR3 DNA sequence: TGTGCCAGCAGCTTAGAGCGGGGTCTCTACGAGCAGTACTTC. Protein: CASSLERGLYEQYF.

The chain has TRBV7-6 and TRBJ2-3; TRBD2 might be the D (5 bases). The CDR3 runs to 16 residues. With 5 bases removed from V and 2 bases from J, the gap between germline ends came to 17 bases. CDR1 is SGHVS, CDR2 FNYEAQ, per germline. Here the CDR3 reads CASSPPGGQPTDTQYF. The CDR3 nucleotides are TGTGCCAGCAGCCCGCCGGGCGGGCAACCCACAGATACGCAGTATTTT.

The table lists this clone with a few counts. The chain links TRBV5-1 to TRBJ2-7; 8 bases map to TRBD1. This CDR3 spans 14 amino acids. The V segment lost 3 bases and the J segment 0 bases; nucleotides outside the gene matches: 2. Germline V gene data show CDR1 as SGHRS and CDR2 as YFSETQ. CDR3 region: CASSSGQASYEQYF. CDR3 sequence (DNA): TGCGCCAGCAGCTCGGGACAGGCCTCCTACGAGCAGTACTTC.